What follows is one TCR beta chain and its context. Expressed TCRB transcripts were sequenced because the entire RNA isolate underwent reverse transcription. Assay used: immunoSEQ multiplex PCR; TCRdb lists only in-frame clones, some missing. Among 970,000 or so clones listed, roughly 16% were seen once. Trimming took off 6 bases at V and 3 bases at J, with 11 bases between the two ends. CDR3 length: 13 amino acids. Germline loops: CDR1 MNHNS, CDR2 SASEGT. This sample is part of a study of beta chain features in type 1 diabetes. The specimen was naive CD4+ T cells from blood. V gene TRBV6-1 combines with J gene TRBJ1-2; D not resolved. The sequence came from a young woman in good health. CDR3 DNA sequence: TGTGCCAGCAGATTAGACACCTACTATGGCTACACCTTC. This sequence encodes CASRLDTYYGYTF.